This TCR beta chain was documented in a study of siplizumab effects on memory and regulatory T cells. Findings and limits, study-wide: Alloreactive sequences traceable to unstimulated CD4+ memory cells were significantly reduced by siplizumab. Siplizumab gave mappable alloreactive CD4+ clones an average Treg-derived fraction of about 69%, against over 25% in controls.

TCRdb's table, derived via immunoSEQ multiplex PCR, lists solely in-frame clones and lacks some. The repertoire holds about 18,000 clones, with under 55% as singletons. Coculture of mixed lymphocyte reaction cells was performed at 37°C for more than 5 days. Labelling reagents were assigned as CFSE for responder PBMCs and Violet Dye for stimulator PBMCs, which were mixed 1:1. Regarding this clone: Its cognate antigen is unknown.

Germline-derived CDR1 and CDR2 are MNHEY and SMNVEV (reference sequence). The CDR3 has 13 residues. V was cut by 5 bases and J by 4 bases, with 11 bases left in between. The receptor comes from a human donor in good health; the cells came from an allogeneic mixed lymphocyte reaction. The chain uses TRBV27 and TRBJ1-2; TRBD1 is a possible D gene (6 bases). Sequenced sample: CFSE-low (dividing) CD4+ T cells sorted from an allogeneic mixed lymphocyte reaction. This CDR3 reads CASSAQGPYGYTF. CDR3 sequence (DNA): TGTGCCAGCAGTGCACAGGGCCCCTATGGCTACACCTTC.